This TCR beta chain was obtained from a study of CD8+CD57+ T cells in acquired aplastic anemia. As for the study in general: An average of roughly 3 ug of DNA was obtained from sorted CD4+ and CD8+ cells. Study-level points and caveats: The CD8+ Simpson's diversity of patients and controls was not significantly different.

Only patients with CD8+CD57+ cell expansion on flow cytometry were chosen for sequencing. Patients had not yet gotten any therapy when their blood was taken for sampling. Genomic DNA provided the template from which TCR beta VDJ and CDR3 profiles were obtained. TCRdb reprocessed the reads with MiXCR, giving one entry per CDR3 protein. The sample has some 150,000 distinct CDR3 sequences, 70% to 75% seen once. The CDR3 consists of 18 residues. CDR1 SGHRS and CDR2 YFSETQ come from the germline V gene. Trimming removed 0 bases from V and 0 bases from J, with 13 bases in between. This clonotype has a count of ten or more. Antigen unknown.

Source material: sorted CD4+, CD8+, or CD8+CD57+ T cells (not recorded which) from PBMCs. The chain has TRBV5-1 and TRBJ1-6, with D maybe TRBD1 (6 bases). This receptor was taken from a human donor with aplastic anemia. DNA of the CDR3: TGCGCCAGCAGCTTGGCTGGCGGGGGCCACTCCTATAATTCACCCCTCCACTTT. Its protein product is CASSLAGGGHSYNSPLHF.